This passage covers 18 T cell receptor beta chains from one sample sequenced in a study of T-cell reconstitution after alpha-beta-depleted transplantation in children. Unique molecular identifiers were used to barcode this TCRbeta library. TCRdb itself ran the PCR reads through MiXCR, one entry per CDR3 protein. The table shows 230,000 or so distinct CDR3 sequences, with approximately 9.8% occurring only once. The source material was PBMCs from the stem cell graft donor, sampled from the stem cell graft. Receptors originate from a human donor who donated a stem cell graft to a child with SCID.

With respect to this clonotype: A much more abundant neighbour one base away suggests this may be a read error. The chain couples TRBV11-2 to TRBJ2-3; 7 bases map to TRBD2. CDR3 length: 19 amino acids. Unmatched junction bases numbered 23, after V lost 5 bases and J lost 6 bases. CDR1 is SGHAT, CDR2 FQNNGV, per germline. The CDR3 DNA follows: TGTGCCAGCAGCCGAACGGGGAATCCGGGGACTACACATTCGGATACGCAGTATTTT. Translated, it gives CASSRTGNPGTTHSDTQYF.

This chain uses TRBV19 with TRBJ2-1, with 9 bases fitting TRBD2. CDR1 is LNHDA, CDR2 SQIVND, per germline (reference sequence). This CDR3 is built from 14 residues. V lost 3 bases and J lost 8; bases outside the gene matches: 5. This CDR3 reads CASSIAGGLDEQFF. DNA for the CDR3: TGTGCCAGTAGTATCGCGGGGGGGCTGGATGAGCAGTTCTTC.

At least ten counts were recorded for this clonotype. This chain links TRBV5-1 with TRBJ1-5, with D possibly being TRBD1 (6 bases). Germline V gives CDR1 SGHRS, CDR2 YFSETQ. The V and J ends lost 4 bases and 8 bases respectively, with 16 bases between them. The CDR3 consists of 14 residues. In DNA, the CDR3 is TGCGCCAGCAGCCCGGGACACTTATCTGAGCCCCAGCATTTT. Translation: CASSPGHLSEPQHF.

This clonotype was detected a few times. The chain couples TRBV2 to TRBJ1-2; possibly TRBD1 for D (6 bases). CDR1 and CDR2 from the germline V gene are SNHLY and FYNNEI. CDR3 length: 13 residues. Trimming took 10 bases from V and 1 from J, leaving 13 bases between them. CDR3 sequence reads: CATRTDYNYGYTF. The CDR3 DNA reads as TGTGCCACCAGGACAGATTATAACTATGGCTACACCTTC.

Ten or more counts support this clonotype. The chain combines TRBV15 with TRBJ1-1; tentatively, D is TRBD1 (6 bases). The V end was cut by 0 bases, the J end by 1 base, with 9 bases between. CDR1 LNHNV and CDR2 YYDKDF come from the germline V gene (reference sequence). The CDR3 has 15 amino acids. The CDR3 is CATSRDVGQNTEAFF. The CDR3, as DNA: TGTGCCACCAGCAGAGATGTGGGACAGAACACTGAAGCTTTCTTT.

The chain combines TRBV29-1 with TRBJ2-5, with D tentatively TRBD2 (7 bases). V lost 7 bases to trimming and J lost 4 bases, with 16 bases between them. Germline-derived CDR1 and CDR2 are SQVTM and ANQGSEA. This CDR3 has 13 amino acids. The CDR3 region is CSAAGADGETQYF. The DNA for the CDR3 is TGCAGCGCTGCGGGGGCAGATGGAGAGACCCAGTACTTC.

This clonotype was seen many times. This sequence joins TRBV4-2 and TRBJ2-2; D is unclear. CDR1 is LGHNA and CDR2 is YNFKEQ in the germline V gene. V was shortened by 0 bases and J by 6 bases, with 14 bases between the two germline ends. The CDR3 contains 16 residues. The CDR3 DNA follows: TGTGCCAGCAGCCAAGATCAGGCAGGTCGGTCCGGGGAGCTGTTTTTT. This codes for CASSQDQAGRSGELFF.

This clonotype has ten or more counts. The CDR3 loop reads CAISEWGSLGDYGYTF. CDR3 bases: TGTGCCATCAGTGAGTGGGGGTCCCTTGGGGACTATGGCTACACCTTC. The rearrangement uses TRBV10-3 and TRBJ1-2, with D possibly matching TRBD1 (5 bases). Germline-derived CDR1 and CDR2 are ENHRY and SYGVKD. The CDR3 totals 16 residues. Trimming left V 1 base short and J 3 bases short, with 15 bases between.

This clonotype was detected many times. V is TRBV14 and J is TRBJ2-3; possibly TRBD1 for D (5 bases). There are 15 residues in the CDR3. Germline CDR1 and CDR2: SGHDN and FVKESK. V shed 2 bases and J shed 0 bases, with 9 bases lying between them. CDR3 bases: TGTGCCAGCAGCCAATATGGGGCCAGCACAGATACGCAGTATTTT. This encodes CASSQYGASTDTQYF.

V usage is TRBV20-1 and J usage is TRBJ1-6, with a possible D match to TRBD1 (5 bases). CDR1 DFQATT and CDR2 SNEGSKA come from the germline V gene (reference sequence). Trimming cost V 1 base and J 7 bases, with 8 bases left between them. The CDR3 sequence is 13 residues long. CDR3 in amino acids: CSARAGENSPLHF. The CDR3 DNA follows: TGCAGTGCTAGAGCGGGGGAGAATTCACCCCTCCACTTT.

V gene TRBV18 combines with J gene TRBJ2-7, with D uncertain. The CDR3 contains 15 residues. In germline, CDR1 is KGHSH, CDR2 LQKENI. V lost 6 bases and J 0 bases, leaving 15 bases between the germline ends. CDR3 nucleotides: TGTGCCAGCTCGTTTGACCCAGCCCGCTCCTACGAGCAGTACTTC. Translation: CASSFDPARSYEQYF.

Ten or more counts support this clonotype. The chain combines TRBV7-3 with TRBJ2-1, with 7 nucleotides matching TRBD2. J lost 9 bases, V lost 2 bases, and 1 base had no gene match. This CDR3 spans 12 amino acids. Germline loops: CDR1 SGHTA, CDR2 FQGTGA. The CDR3 DNA sequence: TGTGCCAGCAGCTTAGGCGGGGGTGAGCAGTTCTTC. It encodes CASSLGGGEQFF.

This clonotype was found many times. The gene calls are TRBV20-1 and TRBJ2-7; 7 bases are a match to TRBD1. Germline V gene data show CDR1 as DFQATT and CDR2 as SNEGSKA (reference sequence). The CDR3 sequence is 14 residues long. Trimming cost V 6 bases and J 7 bases; bases outside gene matches: 15. The CDR3 spells CSADRETSFPEQYF. CDR3 bases: TGCAGTGCCGACAGGGAGACCTCCTTTCCAGAGCAGTACTTC.

In its sample, this clonotype was seen a few times. This sequence joins TRBV20-1 and TRBJ2-1; 12 positions match TRBD2. The germline CDR1 and CDR2 sequences are DFQATT and SNEGSKA (reference sequence). CDR3 length: 17 residues. Germline trimming cut 8 bases from V and 2 bases from J; bases unmatched to any gene: 13. This chain's CDR3 is CSTSFLAGGATYNEQFF. The CDR3 bases are TGCAGTACGTCGTTTCTAGCGGGGGGGGCGACCTACAATGAGCAGTTCTTC.

V is TRBV20-1 and J is TRBJ2-7; D remains unclear. Germline loops: CDR1 DFQATT, CDR2 SNEGSKA (reference sequence). This CDR3 is built from 14 residues. V lost 1 base and J 1 base, leaving 11 bases between the germline ends. This CDR3 is CSARAPSRSYEQYF. In DNA, the CDR3 is TGCAGTGCTAGAGCGCCCAGCAGGTCCTACGAGCAGTACTTC.

V usage is TRBV5-5 and J usage is TRBJ2-2, with 9 bases aligning to TRBD1. In germline, CDR1 is SGHKS, CDR2 YYEKEE (reference sequence). Losses at the gene ends were 4 bases for V and 4 bases for J; bases not matched to a gene: 8. The CDR3 is made up of 16 amino acids. The CDR3 here is CASSPPGQGPTGELFF. The CDR3 DNA reads as TGTGCCAGCAGCCCCCCGGGACAGGGACCCACCGGGGAGCTGTTTTTT.

This clonotype was found many times. The chain uses TRBV30 and TRBJ2-7; tentative D call: TRBD2 (6 bases). CDR3 size: 11 residues. Germline V lookup: CDR1 GTSNPN, CDR2 SVGIG (reference sequence). The germline V and J ends were trimmed by 7 bases and 6 bases, with 13 bases remaining between them. The CDR3 nucleotides are TGTGCCTCTACGCGGAGGGGCGAGCAGTACTTC. This codes for CASTRRGEQYF.

This clonotype was detected only a few times. The chain combines TRBV20-1 with TRBJ1-1; TRBD1 matches 7 bases. CDR3 size: 14 residues. Losses at the gene ends were 5 bases for V and 4 bases for J; bases not matched to a gene: 10. Germline V gene sequence: CDR1 DFQATT, CDR2 SNEGSKA (reference sequence). The CDR3 bases are TGCAGTGCTGCCGATCGACAGGGAGGCACTGAAGCTTTCTTT. Amino acids: CSAADRQGGTEAFF.